This T cell receptor beta chain was captured in a study of blood T cell repertoires in COVID-19. Overall study: The origin of the acute and convalescent COVID-19 samples was the United States, Italy and Spain. PBMCs, B-cell-depleted T cells, or T cells provided the cDNA or gDNA that made up the material.

TCRdb's table, derived via immunoSEQ multiplex PCR, lists solely in-frame clones and lacks some. Here the sample spans 390,000 or so clones, approximately 90% being singletons. J lost 3 bases, V lost 8 bases, and 5 bases had no gene match. The CDR3 runs to 14 residues. The germline V gene has CDR1 MNHNY and CDR2 SVGAGI (reference sequence). Sequencing was performed on peripheral blood. This rearrangement joins TRBV6-6 to TRBJ2-3; 10 bases match TRBD1. This receptor was obtained from a woman aged 30 to 39 with active or convalescent COVID-19. CDR3 sequence: CASLEGQGTDTQYF. DNA of the CDR3: TGTGCCAGCTTAGAGGGACAGGGGACAGATACGCAGTATTTT.